This entry lists 21 T cell receptor beta chains sequenced from one sample in a study of early T cells in non-severe SARS-CoV-2 infection. MiXCR, run by TCRdb on the 5' RACE reads, gives a single entry per CDR3 protein. This table has tens of thousands of distinct CDR3 sequences, 9.5% to 15% appearing once. Sequencing was done on a sample of whole blood. The receptor source for this set is an adult who was a healthcare worker with PCR-confirmed SARS-CoV-2 infection or an uninfected control (not recorded which).

The chain employs TRBV7-8 and TRBJ1-4, with 12 bases matching TRBD1. Losses at the gene ends were 5 bases for V and 1 base for J; bases not matched to a gene: 5. Germline CDR1 is SGHVS and CDR2 is FQNEAQ. There are 17 residues in the CDR3. This CDR3 is CASSPRDRGRTNEKLFF. The DNA of the CDR3 is TGTGCCAGCAGCCCACGGGACAGGGGGCGAACTAATGAAAAACTGTTTTTT. The full variable domain, its missing parts supplied by reference TRBV7-8 and TRBJ1-4, is GAGVSQSPRYKVAKRGQDVALRCDPISGHVSLFWYQQALGQGPEFLTYFQNEAQLDKSGLPSDRFFAERPEGSVSTLKIQRTQQEDSAVYLCASSPRDRGRTNEKLFFGSGTQLSVL.

The V call is TRBV9, the J call TRBJ2-3; D remains unclear. Germline V gene sequence: CDR1 SGDLS, CDR2 YYNGEE. The ends were cut back, 3 bases at V and 0 bases at J, with 11 bases in the middle. The CDR3 has 15 residues. CDR3 sequence (DNA): TGTGCCAGCAGCGCCGGACGGCAGAGCACAGATACGCAGTATTTT. This sequence encodes CASSAGRQSTDTQYF. Using reference TRBV9 and TRBJ2-3 for the parts outside the CDR3, the full variable domain is DSGVTQTPKHLITATGQRVTLRCSPRSGDLSVYWYQQSLDQGLQFLIQYYNGEERAKGNILERFSAQQFPDLHSELNLSSLELGDSALYFCASSAGRQSTDTQYFGPGTRLTVL.

This clonotype was counted a few times. J is TRBJ2-5 and V is TRBV10-2; D is possibly TRBD1 or TRBD2 (5 bases each). The V end lost 3 bases, the J end lost 5 bases, and 10 bases lay between the germline ends. This CDR3 has 13 amino acids. CDR1 is WSHSY, CDR2 SAAADI, per germline. CDR3 in DNA: TGCGCCAGCAGTGATGGGGGAGTGGAGACCCAGTACTTC. Translating it yields CASSDGGVETQYF.

The chain links TRBV5-1 to TRBJ2-3; the D call may be TRBD1 or TRBD2 (6 bases each). Germline V gene sequence: CDR1 SGHRS, CDR2 YFSETQ. V was cut by 5 bases and J by 5 bases, with 12 bases left in between. The CDR3 is 13 amino acids. CDR3 bases: TGCGCCAGCAGGAAAGGGGGGCTAGATACGCAGTATTTT. It encodes CASRKGGLDTQYF.

This clonotype showed up many times. The genes are TRBV29-1 and TRBJ2-1; 13 bases fit TRBD2. Germline V gene lookup returns CDR1 SQVTM and CDR2 ANQGSEA. Trimming took 2 bases from V and 3 from J; bases not matched to a gene: 4. This CDR3 contains 16 residues. As DNA, the CDR3 is TGCAGCGTTGAAAAATGGACTAGCGGGAGCTACAATGAGCAGTTCTTC. Translating it yields CSVEKWTSGSYNEQFF.

This clonotype came up many times. The chain carries TRBV10-2 and TRBJ2-5; 7 nucleotides agree with TRBD1. There are 13 residues in the CDR3. CDR1 and CDR2 (germline): WSHSY, SAAADI. V lost 6 bases and J lost 4; bases outside the gene matches: 5. The CDR3 loop reads CASRNRGGETQYF. The CDR3 DNA is TGCGCCAGCAGGAACAGGGGTGGAGAGACCCAGTACTTC.

This clonotype was seen at least ten times. The V gene is TRBV2, the J gene TRBJ1-2; D remains unclear. V lost 4 bases, J lost 2 bases, and 8 bases lay in between. Germline V gene lookup returns CDR1 SNHLY and CDR2 FYNNEI. The CDR3 consists of 13 residues. The CDR3 DNA sequence: TGTGCCAGCAGTGCGGACGGAAACTATGGCTACACCTTC. Translation gives CASSADGNYGYTF.

This chain uses TRBV7-9 with TRBJ2-3, with 11 bases aligning to TRBD2. The V segment lost 5 bases and the J segment 2 bases; nucleotides outside the gene matches: 3. Germline CDR1 and CDR2: SEHNR and FQNEAQ (reference sequence). The CDR3 totals 15 residues. In DNA form, the CDR3 reads TGTGCCAGCAGCGTGGGACTAGCGGTCACAGATACGCAGTATTTT. It is translated as CASSVGLAVTDTQYF.

The table lists this clonotype with many counts. One end of the junction is discordant with germline, which a read error may explain. The chain links TRBV28 to TRBJ2-6; D is tentatively TRBD1 or TRBD2 (5 bases each). The germline V gene has CDR1 MDHEN and CDR2 SYDVKM. The CDR3 length is 16 residues. CDR3 in amino acids: CASSWGKLGGANVLIF. CDR3 DNA: TGTGCCAGCAGTTGGGGGAAGTTGGGTGGGGCCAACGTCCTGATTTTC.

The chain has TRBV19 and TRBJ1-5; tentatively, D is TRBD1 (5 bases). V was shortened by 7 bases and J by 1 base, with 14 bases between the two germline ends. Germline V lookup: CDR1 LNHDA, CDR2 SQIVND (reference sequence). The CDR3 spans 15 residues. CDR3 nucleotide sequence: TGTGCCAGTACCACCTCGGGGCAGAGCAATCAGCCCCAGCATTTT. This translates into CASTTSGQSNQPQHF.

This clonotype was counted between two and nine times. This chain links TRBV18 with TRBJ2-4; TRBD1 is a possible D gene (6 bases). Germline V gene data show CDR1 as KGHSH and CDR2 as LQKENI. This CDR3 comprises 15 residues. Trimming took off 0 bases at V and 9 bases at J, with 15 bases between the two ends. The CDR3: CASSPPEGGLGIQYF. The CDR3 nucleotides are TGTGCCAGCTCACCACCGGAAGGGGGTTTGGGCATTCAGTACTTC.

This clonotype was counted at least ten times. The chain carries TRBV6-2 or TRBV6-3 and TRBJ2-1, with D possibly matching TRBD2 (6 bases). Between the trimmed V and J ends, which lost 0 bases and 8 bases, there was a span of 14 bases. Germline assignment: CDR1 MNHEY and CDR2 SVGEGT. CDR3 size: 15 residues. The CDR3 sequence is CASSYSSQEGDEQFF. CDR3 coding DNA: TGTGCCAGCAGTTACTCGTCCCAGGAGGGCGATGAGCAGTTCTTC.

This clonotype turned up a few times. The rearrangement uses TRBV14 and TRBJ2-5; no clear D gene. This CDR3 contains 12 residues. Germline V gives CDR1 SGHDN, CDR2 FVKESK. V lost 4 bases and J lost 0, with 3 bases in between. The CDR3 region is CASSRNQETQYF. The CDR3 DNA is TGTGCCAGCAGCCGCAACCAAGAGACCCAGTACTTC.

In its sample, this clonotype was seen a few times. V gene TRBV12-3 or TRBV12-4 combines with J gene TRBJ2-1; D gene ambiguous. The CDR3 is 10 amino acids. V lost 7 bases and J 9 bases, leaving 7 bases between the germline ends. Written as DNA, the CDR3 is TGTGCCAGCAAGGGCGGTGAGCAGTTCTTC. As protein: CASKGGEQFF.

This chain links TRBV19 with TRBJ2-2; weak D call: TRBD1 (6 bases). V was shortened by 9 bases and J by 3 bases, with 14 bases between the two germline ends. CDR3 length: 14 residues. Germline V CDR1 and CDR2: LNHDA, SQIVND (reference sequence). The CDR3, as DNA: TGTGCCAGCAGCCTTAACAGGGACACCGGGGAGCTGTTTTTT. Its translation is CASSLNRDTGELFF.

There are many counts of this clonotype. The chain has TRBV29-1 and TRBJ2-7, with 7 bases lining up with TRBD2. The CDR3 totals 15 residues. Germline assignment: CDR1 SQVTM and CDR2 ANQGSEA. Germline trimming cut 2 bases from V and 1 base from J; bases unmatched to any gene: 8. The chain's CDR3 is CSVEIPGRISYEQYF. The CDR3 nucleotides read TGCAGCGTTGAAATCCCCGGGAGGATATCCTACGAGCAGTACTTC.

This clonotype was counted at least ten times. The chain couples TRBV7-2 to TRBJ2-3; TRBD2 matches 8 bases. The junction had 9 bases not matched to a gene; V was cut back by 5 bases and J by 2 bases. Looked up from germline, CDR1 is SGHTA and CDR2 is FQGNSA. This CDR3 region has 16 residues. For the CDR3, the DNA is TGTGCCAGCAGCCGAGTAGCGGGACTCCCCACAGATACGCAGTATTTT. It codes for CASSRVAGLPTDTQYF.

Comments on this clonotype: A read error may explain this, as a much larger clone is one base away. The V call is TRBV20-1, the J call TRBJ2-7; TRBD2 matches at 8 bases. Trimming removed 2 bases from V and 1 base from J; junction bases left unmatched: 4. The germline V gene has CDR1 DFQATT and CDR2 SNEGSKA (reference sequence). This CDR3 region has 14 residues. The CDR3 loop is CSARYSGSSYEQYF. The DNA of the CDR3 is TGCAGTGCTAGATACAGCGGGAGTTCCTACGAGCAGTACTTC.

This clonotype was seen a handful of times. The chain links TRBV29-1 to TRBJ1-1; perhaps TRBD1 as D (5 bases). The CDR3 has 13 residues. V was pared by 6 bases and J by 6 bases, with 17 bases between. Germline V CDR1 and CDR2: SQVTM, ANQGSEA. CDR3 nucleotides: TGCAGCGTCTGGGGCACCCTAGGCGCTGAAGCTTTCTTT. Amino acid sequence: CSVWGTLGAEAFF.

V is TRBV5-1 and J is TRBJ2-5; 7 bases fit TRBD1. The CDR3 consists of 13 residues. Germline assignment: CDR1 SGHRS and CDR2 YFSETQ. The V and J ends lost 4 bases and 5 bases, in that order; junction bases with no gene match: 5. CDR3 loop: CASSQGVRETQYF. As DNA, the CDR3 is TGCGCCAGCAGCCAGGGGGTCCGGGAGACCCAGTACTTC.

This chain joins TRBV11-2 and TRBJ2-3; 8 bases fit TRBD2. The V segment lost 5 bases and the J segment 2 bases; nucleotides outside the gene matches: 12. In germline, CDR1 is SGHAT, CDR2 FQNNGV. This CDR3 has 17 amino acids. The CDR3 DNA sequence: TGTGCCAGCAGCGCCCTCGGGCGGGGGGCCATCACAGATACGCAGTATTTT. Its translation: CASSALGRGAITDTQYF.